These T cell receptor beta chains were read from a single sample in a study of T cell responses to AZD1222 COVID-19 vaccine. Libraries were prepared by immunoSEQ multiplex PCR; TCRdb keeps only in-frame clonotypes and omits some of them. The data contain about 140,000 clones, 80% to 90% of them singletons. The input for sequencing was peripheral blood, taken on day 0 of AZD1222 vaccination. The source is an adult in good health. Both conserved end residues are part of each CDR3. Each record gives: clone size, J gene, V gene, D gene, CDR3 protein, CDR3 DNA. The D gene is left open where the match is weak. The size entry is marked missing in some rows and otherwise reads once, few, many or a size class.

NA,TRBJ2-7,TRBV7-2,TRBD2,CASSFGTSSVYEQYF,TGTGCCAGCAGCTTTGGGACTAGTTCGGTCTACGAGCAGTACTTC
NA,TRBJ1-2,TRBV5-6,NA,CASSLGWTYGYTF,TGTGCCAGCAGCTTGGGGTGGACCTATGGCTACACCTTC
NA,TRBJ1-1,TRBV20-1,NA,CSPDGNTEAFF,TGCAGTCCCGATGGGAACACTGAAGCTTTCTTT
NA,TRBJ1-1,TRBV5-8,NA,CASSLQGGNTEAFF,TGTGCCAGCAGCTTACAGGGCGGGAACACTGAAGCTTTCTTT
once,TRBJ2-2,TRBV6-1,NA,CASSEARDHSNTGELFF,TGTGCCAGCAGTGAAGCAAGAGATCACTCGAACACCGGGGAGCTGTTTTTT
NA,TRBJ2-7,TRBV4-1,NA,CASSQEIVNRPYEQYF,TGCGCCAGCAGCCAGGAGATCGTCAACAGGCCCTACGAGCAGTACTTC
NA,TRBJ2-7,TRBV27,TRBD2,CASSSTKRELNEQYF,TGTGCCAGCAGTTCTACAAAGCGGGAGCTTAACGAGCAGTACTTC
NA,TRBJ2-5,TRBV28,TRBD2,CASSSFREGLETQYF,TGTGCCAGCAGTTCCTTCCGGGAGGGACTGGAGACCCAGTACTTC
NA,TRBJ1-2,TRBV27,TRBD1,CASRGGQGDYGYTF,TGTGCCAGCAGGGGGGGACAGGGAGACTATGGCTACACCTTC
few,TRBJ2-5,TRBV6-5,NA,CASSRRGGAQETQYF,TGTGCCAGCAGTCGTAGGGGGGGGGCCCAAGAGACCCAGTACTTC
few,TRBJ1-5,TRBV6-1,NA,CASSEVQGSESQPQHF,TGTGCCAGCAGTGAAGTCCAGGGTAGTGAAAGTCAGCCCCAGCATTTT
NA,TRBJ1-5,TRBV2,TRBD1,CASSEFYRGSQHF,TGTGCCAGCAGTGAGTTTTACAGGGGGTCCCAGCATTTT
NA,TRBJ1-2,TRBV7-9,TRBD1,CASSPWDRADGYTF,TGTGCCAGCAGCCCTTGGGACAGGGCGGATGGCTACACCTTC
NA,TRBJ1-1,TRBV30,NA,CASCTFTEAFF,TGTGCCTCTTGTACCTTCACTGAAGCTTTCTTT
NA,TRBJ1-1,TRBV6-1,NA,CASSESQREDEAFF,TGTGCCAGCAGTGAATCACAGAGGGAAGATGAAGCTTTCTTT
NA,TRBJ2-7,TRBV6-2/TRBV6-3,TRBD1,CASSSQTGTGTYEQYF,TGTGCCAGCAGTTCACAAACCGGGACAGGAACCTACGAGCAGTACTTC
few,TRBJ2-4,TRBV3-1/TRBV3-2,NA,CASSQEGAQYF,TGTGCCAGCAGCCAAGAGGGGGCTCAGTACTTC